The clone carrying this TCR beta chain was found a few times. As yet, its antigen is unknown. The CDR3 has 14 amino acids. From germline, CDR1 is SGHTS and CDR2 YDEGEE. V shed 4 bases and J shed 4 bases, with 12 bases lying between them. The data belong to a study of OX40 agonist ivuxolimab in advanced cancers. Background on the study: Across the patients, intravenous ivuxolimab was delivered every 2 weeks at 0.01 to 10 mg/kg. A partial response was reached by three patients: one with hepatocellular carcinoma and two with cutaneous melanoma.

Sequencing used immunoSEQ multiplex PCR; TCRdb keeps in-frame clones, though not all of them. The top ten clones hold 2% to 2.5% of a sample with some 82,000 clones, about 91% of them seen once. Broader study findings: Nonresponders, in some cases, also had low normalized T-cell clonal expansion. Circulating CD4+ and CD8+ T cells showed clonal expansion by week 6 at 0.1 to 3.0 mg/kg.

The chain uses TRBV5-8 and TRBJ1-5, with D possibly being TRBD1 (5 bases). The TCR was taken from an adult with an advanced solid tumor such as melanoma, head and neck, liver or kidney cancer. The specimen was CD4+ or CD8+ T cells sorted from blood, collected in a trial of the OX40 agonist ivuxolimab. CDR3 amino acids: CASSPDGGNQPQHF. CDR3 DNA: TGTGCCAGCAGCCCGGACGGGGGGAATCAGCCCCAGCATTTT.